This T cell receptor beta chain was recorded in a study of blood T cells in healthy people across ages. A J-beta primer mix and a sample-barcoded 5' primer were used in a second PCR of roughly 6 to 11 cycles. One entry per CDR3 protein results from TCRdb running MiXCR on the 5' RACE reads. The sample consists of about 730,000 distinct CDR3 sequences, 35% to 45% of them appearing once. General observations from the study: Estimates of total diversity, which came from one million sequenced T cells, were considered to be underestimates. In the absence of known donor CMV status, changes in expanded clonotypes were possibly confounded.

Donors ranged from about 6 to 95 years old and were healthy Caucasians in Russia. Investigators took 8 to 10 milliliters of peripheral blood from every donor. With regard to this clonotype: What it binds is not known.

This CDR3 region has 13 residues. V was clipped by 1 base and J by 5 bases, with 11 bases between them. Germline V gene data show CDR1 as SQVTM and CDR2 as ANQGSEA. Sequencing was performed on blood. This TCR was recovered from a woman aged 55-70 years in good health. The genes are TRBV29-1 and TRBJ1-1; no clear D gene. The CDR3 nucleotides read TGCAGCGTTGAAGGGAACATGGCGACTGAAGCTTTCTTT. Translating gives CSVEGNMATEAFF.